Below are 27 T cell receptor beta chains sequenced from a single sample in a study of T cell responses to AZD1222 COVID-19 vaccine. The table came from immunoSEQ multiplex PCR; TCRdb's copy has only in-frame clones and leaves some out. The profile shows roughly 140,000 clones, around 90% of them singletons. Specimen: peripheral blood, collected 28 days after the second AZD1222 dose. These receptors were collected from an adult who received the AZD1222 COVID-19 vaccine.

The V and J genes are TRBV28 and TRBJ1-2, with no clear D. This CDR3 has 15 residues. Germline CDR1 and CDR2: MDHEN and SYDVKM. V lost 5 bases to trimming and J lost 4 bases, with 17 bases between them. CDR3 sequence (DNA): TGTGCCAGCAGTCCCTCTCGGGAACCACTCTATGGCTACACCTTC. It specifies CASSPSREPLYGYTF.

The rearrangement joins TRBV7-2 to TRBJ1-5, with D possibly TRBD1 on 6 matching bases. This CDR3 spans 14 amino acids. Trimming cost V 5 bases and J 8 bases, with 16 bases left between them. CDR1 is SGHTA and CDR2 is FQGNSA in the germline V gene. Here the CDR3 DNA reads TGTGCCAGCAGCCCCGAAGGGGGACGGGAGCCCCAGCATTTT. Translated: CASSPEGGREPQHF.

The rearrangement links TRBV6-6 to TRBJ2-7; possibly TRBD2 for D (6 bases). The CDR3 runs 16 residues. The ends were cut back, 5 bases at V and 3 bases at J, with 20 bases in the middle. CDR1 MNHNY and CDR2 SVGAGI come from the germline V gene (reference sequence). The CDR3 nucleotides are TGTGCCAGCAGTCCCCCTGGTGTCGGGCGGGGCTACGAGCAGTACTTC. This codes for CASSPPGVGRGYEQYF.

The chain recombines TRBV28 with TRBJ1-2; TRBD1 matches at 10 bases. Germline assignment: CDR1 MDHEN and CDR2 SYDVKM. The CDR3 runs to 14 residues. Unmatched junction bases numbered 7, after V lost 5 bases and J lost 7 bases. The DNA of the CDR3 is TGTGCCAGCAGTATCGGGGACAGGGGAGCTGGCTACACCTTC. It is translated as CASSIGDRGAGYTF.

This chain joins TRBV6-5 and TRBJ1-6; D not certain. V was shortened by 2 bases and J by 13 bases, with 6 bases between the two germline ends. CDR1 and CDR2 (germline): MNHEY, SVGAGI. CDR3 length: 11 amino acids. This CDR3 is CASSYGGPLHF. CDR3 in DNA: TGTGCCAGCAGTTACGGAGGGCCCCTCCACTTT.

In DNA, the CDR3 is TGTGCCAGCAGCCAAGATAGAGACACCATATATTTT. This gives the protein CASSQDRDTIYF. J is TRBJ1-3 and V is TRBV3-1 (or the pseudogene TRBV3-2), with no clear D. Trimming left V 0 bases short and J 8 bases short, with 5 bases between. The CDR3 contains 12 residues. CDR1 and CDR2 from the germline V gene are LGHDT and YNNKEL (reference sequence).

This chain joins TRBV10-2 and TRBJ2-4, with D uncertain. The V end lost 6 bases, the J end lost 10 bases, and 10 bases lay between the germline ends. This CDR3 is built from 11 residues. Germline assignment: CDR1 WSHSY and CDR2 SAAADI. CDR3 sequence: CASRSGLIQYF. DNA of the CDR3: TGCGCCAGCAGGAGTGGCCTTATTCAGTACTTC.

The rearrangement links TRBV7-8 to TRBJ2-7; 7 bases are a match to TRBD1. J was trimmed by 10 bases and V by 5 bases; bases with no gene match: 8. CDR1 is SGHVS, CDR2 FQNEAQ, per germline. CDR3 length equals 12 residues. The CDR3 protein is CASSLRRDSQYF. The CDR3 nucleotides are TGTGCCAGCAGCCTCCGCCGGGACAGTCAGTACTTC.

The V call is TRBV5-8, the J call TRBJ1-2; D is ambiguous. The CDR3 loop spans 14 amino acids. Germline loops: CDR1 SGHTS, CDR2 YDEGEE. With 0 bases removed from V and 4 bases from J, the gap between germline ends came to 10 bases. The CDR3 reads CASSLVAGGYGYTF. CDR3 nucleotide sequence: TGTGCCAGCAGCTTGGTTGCGGGTGGCTATGGCTACACCTTC.

The V gene is TRBV7-6, the J gene TRBJ2-3, with 9 bases matching TRBD2. This CDR3 contains 17 residues. The J segment lost 2 bases and the V segment lost 0 bases, leaving 6 bases of the junction unmatched. The V gene's germline CDR1 is SGHVS and CDR2 FNYEAQ. The CDR3 DNA follows: TGTGCCAGCAGCTTAGCGCGGCGGGGGGGCAACACAGATACGCAGTATTTT. Its translation: CASSLARRGGNTDTQYF.

This sequence joins TRBV5-1 and TRBJ1-4, with 8 bases fitting TRBD1. The CDR3 runs 16 residues. Germline V lookup: CDR1 SGHRS, CDR2 YFSETQ. Unmatched junction bases numbered 8, after V lost 3 bases and J lost 4 bases. The CDR3 reads CASSWTGMLGNEKLFF. In nucleotides, the CDR3 is TGCGCCAGCAGCTGGACAGGGATGCTGGGTAATGAAAAACTGTTTTTT.

The V and J genes are TRBV7-2 and TRBJ2-1, with 14 nucleotides matching TRBD2. Germline loops: CDR1 SGHTA, CDR2 FQGNSA. J gave up 2 bases and V 5 bases, and 8 bases lay outside the gene matches. The CDR3 is 18 residues long. The CDR3 DNA follows: TGTGCCAGCAGCCCCTCACGGGGACTAGCGGGAGCCTACAATGAGCAGTTCTTC. The encoded protein is CASSPSRGLAGAYNEQFF.

The V call is TRBV27, the J call TRBJ2-2, with TRBD2 matching 12 bases. The CDR3 length is 15 residues. V shed 3 bases, J shed 6 bases, and the junction held 2 bases outside the gene matches. Per the germline V gene, CDR1 is MNHEY and CDR2 is SMNVEV (reference sequence). CDR3 residues: CASSLLAGGSGELFF. CDR3 nucleotide sequence: TGTGCCAGCAGTTTGCTAGCGGGAGGGTCCGGGGAGCTGTTTTTT.

CDR3 protein: CATKDRGLGSGNTIYF. In DNA, the CDR3 is TGTGCCACCAAGGACAGGGGTTTAGGCTCTGGAAACACCATATATTTT. The chain employs TRBV28 and TRBJ1-3; 9 bases fit TRBD1. CDR3 length: 16 amino acids. CDR1 MDHEN and CDR2 SYDVKM come from the germline V gene. V lost 10 bases, J lost 0 bases, and 10 bases stayed unmatched.

This clone was picked up one time. The V gene is TRBV7-6, the J gene TRBJ2-1; perhaps TRBD2 as D (5 bases). Germline V gene sequence: CDR1 SGHVS, CDR2 FNYEAQ. Between the trimmed V and J ends, which lost 2 bases and 8 bases, there was a span of 19 bases. The length of the CDR3 is 16 residues. CDR3 region: CASSLRASPSQDEQFF. The CDR3 coding sequence is TGTGCCAGCAGCTTAAGGGCTAGCCCTAGTCAGGATGAGCAGTTCTTC. The variable domain in full, completed from reference TRBV7-6 and TRBJ2-1, reads GAGVSQSPRYKVTKRGQDVALRCDPISGHVSLYWYRQALGQGPEFLTYFNYEAQQDKSGLPNDRFSAERPEGSISTLTIQRTEQRDSAMYRCASSLRASPSQDEQFFGPGTRLTVL.

The chain uses TRBV30 and TRBJ1-5; D call uncertain. Trimming pared 2 bases from V and 5 bases from J, leaving 10 bases between. The CDR3 consists of 13 residues. Germline V gives CDR1 GTSNPN, CDR2 SVGIG (reference sequence). The CDR3: CAWSQGSDQPQHF. CDR3 sequence (DNA): TGTGCCTGGAGTCAAGGGAGTGATCAGCCCCAGCATTTT.

The gene calls are TRBV3-1 (or the pseudogene TRBV3-2) and TRBJ2-2, with unresolved D. The germline gives CDR1 LGHDT, CDR2 YNNKEL (reference sequence). V lost 4 bases, J lost 2 bases, and 8 bases lay in between. The CDR3 is 14 residues long. The CDR3 nucleotides are TGTGCCAGCAGCCGGCACGCCAACACCGGGGAGCTGTTTTTT. It encodes CASSRHANTGELFF.

This chain joins TRBV30 and TRBJ1-5, with D possibly being TRBD1 (6 bases). V shed 4 bases and J shed 5 bases, with 12 bases lying between them. CDR3 length: 13 amino acids. The germline CDR1 and CDR2 sequences are GTSNPN and SVGIG (reference sequence). The CDR3 coding sequence is TGTGCCTGGACGCGCTCAGGGGATCAGCCCCAGCATTTT. Its translation: CAWTRSGDQPQHF. Filled out from reference TRBV30 and TRBJ1-5, the complete variable domain reads SQTIHQWPATLVQPVGSPLSLECTVEGTSNPNLYWYRQAAGRGLQLLFYSVGIGQISSEVPQNLSASRPQDRQFILSSKKLLLSDSGFYLCAWTRSGDQPQHFGDGTRLSIL.

The chain employs TRBV28 and TRBJ2-6; D gene ambiguous. The CDR3 extends over 15 amino acids. Germline CDR1 reads MDHEN; CDR2 reads SYDVKM. V was pared by 5 bases and J by 2 bases, with 10 bases between. Written as DNA, the CDR3 is TGTGCCAGCAGTCTCACAGCAACTGGGGCCAACGTCCTGACTTTC. Translated: CASSLTATGANVLTF.

The chain recombines TRBV9 with TRBJ2-7; D call uncertain. CDR3 size: 14 residues. Germline assignment: CDR1 SGDLS and CDR2 YYNGEE. V was cut by 0 bases and J by 5 bases, with 12 bases left in between. Here the CDR3 DNA reads TGTGCCAGCAGCGTAGCAGTCCTGGGCCACGAGCAGTACTTC. It translates to CASSVAVLGHEQYF.

The J gene is TRBJ1-6, the V gene TRBV28; unclear D gene. From germline, CDR1 is MDHEN and CDR2 SYDVKM. Deletions cut 2 bases from V and 7 bases from J, with 9 bases between. CDR3 size: 14 residues. DNA of the CDR3: TGTGCCAGCAGTTTAGCTCTAAGGAATTCACCCCTCCACTTT. Its translation is CASSLALRNSPLHF.

This clone appeared once. V is TRBV28 and J is TRBJ1-1; D remains ambiguous. V was clipped by 3 bases and J by 3 bases, with 17 bases between them. The CDR3 sequence is 16 residues long. Germline lookup yields CDR1 MDHEN and CDR2 SYDVKM. The CDR3 coding sequence is TGTGCCAGCAGTTTCCCCCGGATCGTCCTTCACACTGAAGCTTTCTTT. This gives the protein CASSFPRIVLHTEAFF.

The gene calls are TRBV5-4 and TRBJ2-5, with TRBD2 identical over 11 bases. Germline V gene data show CDR1 as SGHNT and CDR2 as YYREEE (reference sequence). The V and J ends lost 4 bases and 3 bases, in that order; junction bases with no gene match: 5. This CDR3 contains 15 residues. The CDR3 DNA sequence: TGTGCCAGCAGCGGGGGACTAGCGGTGGAAGAGACCCAGTACTTC. Protein product: CASSGGLAVEETQYF.

The V gene is TRBV5-4, the J gene TRBJ2-5; D gene uncertain. Trimming left V 0 bases short and J 5 bases short, with 14 bases between. The germline V gene has CDR1 SGHNT and CDR2 YYREEE (reference sequence). The CDR3 sequence is 15 residues long. The CDR3 DNA is TGTGCCAGCAGCTTGGAGGCCCGCAAAGCGGAGACCCAGTACTTC. It codes for CASSLEARKAETQYF.

The chain couples TRBV2 to TRBJ1-3, with D uncertain. Germline CDR1 SNHLY, CDR2 FYNNEI. The germline V and J ends were trimmed by 3 bases and 3 bases, with 15 bases remaining between them. The CDR3 length is 16 residues. The CDR3 protein is CASSDSSEYGGNTIYF. CDR3 sequence (DNA): TGTGCCAGCAGTGATTCTAGCGAGTATGGTGGAAACACCATATATTTT.

This clone appeared a single time. The chain recombines TRBV12-5 with TRBJ1-4; tentative D call: TRBD1 (5 bases). The V and J ends lost 6 bases and 8 bases respectively, with 19 bases between them. Germline-derived CDR1 and CDR2 are LGHNT and FRNRAP. This CDR3 is 15 amino acids long. DNA for the CDR3: TGTGCTAGTGGCGATACAAGGCAGGGAGACGAAAAACTGTTTTTT. Translated, it gives CASGDTRQGDEKLFF.

The rearrangement links TRBV9 to TRBJ2-5; D ambiguous. V was shortened by 0 bases and J by 5 bases, with 2 bases between the two germline ends. CDR1 and CDR2 (germline): SGDLS, YYNGEE. The CDR3 loop spans 11 amino acids. Here the CDR3 reads CASSVEETQYF. The CDR3 region has the DNA TGTGCCAGCAGCGTAGAGGAGACCCAGTACTTC.